This TCR beta chain was identified in a study of blood T cells in healthy people across ages. V was pared by 4 bases and J by 1 base, with 3 bases of the junction left unmatched. This CDR3 spans 14 amino acids. Germline-derived CDR1 and CDR2 are ENHRY and SYGVKD. Alongside a J-beta primer mix, a sample-barcoded 5' primer served in a second PCR lasting roughly 7 to 11 cycles. Every sample gave at least 2.5 million paired-end reads containing CDR3. TCRdb processed the 5' RACE reads anew with MiXCR; each CDR3 protein has one entry. The data contain some 700,000 distinct CDR3 sequences, roughly 47% of them seen just once; the ten biggest clones take up roughly 19%. Study findings and constraints: The study lacked donor CMV status, which possibly confounded expanded clonotype changes. Reliance upon unsorted PBMCs precluded definitive naive versus antigen-experienced comparison. Long-lived donors had more naive CD4+ cells and higher diversity than aged donors.

Regarding this clonotype: Its target is not known.

This chain joins TRBV10-3 and TRBJ2-5; 7 bases match TRBD1. Sequencing used blood. The sequence was obtained from a woman aged 60-75 years in good health. The CDR3 sequence is CAISGRTGQETQYF. CDR3 bases: TGTGCCATCAGTGGACGGACAGGCCAAGAGACCCAGTACTTC.